One T cell receptor (beta chain) is described in this entry. This PCR relied on a set of 60 Vbeta primers and 13 Jbeta primers. Only in-frame clones appear in the TCRdb table, and some are missing; sequencing was by immunoSEQ multiplex PCR. Here the sample table reports around 210,000 clones. Germline lookup yields CDR1 WSHSY and CDR2 SAAADI. The V and J ends lost 4 bases and 6 bases, in that order; junction bases with no gene match: 7. The CDR3 is 15 amino acids. This entry belongs to a study of cytomegalovirus exposure and HLA in healthy donors. The receptor was derived from a woman in her thirties in good health and CMV-seropositive. The chain employs TRBV10-2 and TRBJ2-1, with 9 bases that match TRBD1. The sample comprised PBMCs. The CDR3 coding sequence is TGCGCCAGCAGTGCCGGACAGGGGATTCCCAATGAGCAGTTCTTC. Protein product: CASSAGQGIPNEQFF.